Sequencing of this T cell receptor (beta chain) was carried out in a study of T cell responses to AZD1222 COVID-19 vaccine. Overall study context: Samples with a second dose at about 4 or about 12 weeks were pooled together. Overall study results and limits: In a largely white British group with more females than males, clonal diversity was possibly underestimated. Repertoire sampling was restricted to post-peak T cell response timepoints.

Some clones are missing from TCRdb's copy, which holds only in-frame ones; the method was immunoSEQ multiplex PCR. Here the sample spans fewer than 200,000 clones, 91% being singletons. This CDR3 has 13 amino acids. V shed 0 bases, J shed 10 bases, and the junction held 5 bases outside the gene matches. CDR1 is SQVTM and CDR2 is ANQGSEA in the germline V gene. About this clone itself: Its antigen is still unknown.

The origin of this receptor is an adult in good health. The rearrangement links TRBV29-1 to TRBJ1-4, with 7 positions matching TRBD1. Sequencing was performed on peripheral blood, taken on day 0 of AZD1222 vaccination. The chain's CDR3 is CSVEDQGGGKLFF. The DNA for the CDR3 is TGCAGCGTTGAAGATCAGGGGGGGGGAAAACTGTTTTTT.